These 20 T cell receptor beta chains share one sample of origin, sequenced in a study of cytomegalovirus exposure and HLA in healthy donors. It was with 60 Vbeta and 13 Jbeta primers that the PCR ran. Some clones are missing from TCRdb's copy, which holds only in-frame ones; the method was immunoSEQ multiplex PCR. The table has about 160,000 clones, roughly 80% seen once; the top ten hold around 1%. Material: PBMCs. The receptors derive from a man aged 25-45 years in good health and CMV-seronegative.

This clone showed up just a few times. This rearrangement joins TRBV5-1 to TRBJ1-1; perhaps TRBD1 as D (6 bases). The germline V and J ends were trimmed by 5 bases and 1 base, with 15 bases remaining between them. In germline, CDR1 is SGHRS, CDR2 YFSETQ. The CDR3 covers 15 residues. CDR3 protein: CASRISAQGNTEAFF. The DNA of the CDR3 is TGCGCCAGCAGAATCAGTGCACAGGGGAACACTGAAGCTTTCTTT.

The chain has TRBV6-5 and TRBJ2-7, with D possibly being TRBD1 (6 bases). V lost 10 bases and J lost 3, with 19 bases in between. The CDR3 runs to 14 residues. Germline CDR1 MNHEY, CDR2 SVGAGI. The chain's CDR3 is CATSPPGQNYEQYF. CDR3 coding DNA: TGTGCCACCTCCCCCCCCGGACAGAACTACGAGCAGTACTTC.

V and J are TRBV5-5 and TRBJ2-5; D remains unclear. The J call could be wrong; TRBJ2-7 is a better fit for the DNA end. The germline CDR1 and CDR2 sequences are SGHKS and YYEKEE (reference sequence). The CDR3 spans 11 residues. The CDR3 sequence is CASSLAYEQYF. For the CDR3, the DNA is TGTGCCAGCAGCTTGGCCTACGAGCAGTACTTC.

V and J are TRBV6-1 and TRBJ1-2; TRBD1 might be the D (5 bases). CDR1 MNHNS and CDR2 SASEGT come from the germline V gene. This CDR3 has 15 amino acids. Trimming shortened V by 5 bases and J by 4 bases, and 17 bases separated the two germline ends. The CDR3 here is CASSPPREEVYGYTF. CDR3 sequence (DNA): TGTGCCAGCAGTCCCCCCAGGGAAGAAGTCTATGGCTACACCTTC.

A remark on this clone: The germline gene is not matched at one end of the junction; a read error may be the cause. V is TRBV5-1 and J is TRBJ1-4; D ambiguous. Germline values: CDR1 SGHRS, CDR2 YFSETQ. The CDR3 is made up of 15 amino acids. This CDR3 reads CASSLGSGTDEKLFF. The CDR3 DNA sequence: TGCGCCAGCAGCTTGGGGTCGGGAACTGATGAAAAACTGTTTTTT.

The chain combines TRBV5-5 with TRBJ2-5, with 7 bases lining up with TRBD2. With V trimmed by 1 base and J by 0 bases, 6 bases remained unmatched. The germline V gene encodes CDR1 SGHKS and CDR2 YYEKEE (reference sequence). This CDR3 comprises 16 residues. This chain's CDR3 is CASSLLLASYQETQYF. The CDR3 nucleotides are TGTGCCAGCAGCTTGTTACTAGCGTCATACCAAGAGACCCAGTACTTC.

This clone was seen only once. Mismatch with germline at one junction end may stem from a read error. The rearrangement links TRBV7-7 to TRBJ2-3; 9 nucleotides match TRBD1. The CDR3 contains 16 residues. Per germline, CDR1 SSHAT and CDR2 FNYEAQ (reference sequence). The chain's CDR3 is CASSHIQGAHPDTQYF. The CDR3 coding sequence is TGTGCTAGCAGCCATATACAGGGGGCGCATCCAGATACGCAGTATTTT. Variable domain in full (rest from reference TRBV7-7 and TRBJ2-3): GAGVSQSPRYKVTKRGQDVTLRCDPISSHATLYWYQQALGQGPEFLTYFNYEAQPDKSGLPSDRFSAERPEGSISTLTIQRTEQRDSAMYRCASSHIQGAHPDTQYFGPGTRLTVL.

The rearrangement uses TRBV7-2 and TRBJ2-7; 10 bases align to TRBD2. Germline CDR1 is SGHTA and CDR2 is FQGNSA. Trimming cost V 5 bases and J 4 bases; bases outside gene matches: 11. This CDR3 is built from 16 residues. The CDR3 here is CASSLEELAGAYEQYF. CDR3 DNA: TGTGCCAGCAGCCTCGAGGAGCTAGCGGGGGCGTACGAGCAGTACTTC.

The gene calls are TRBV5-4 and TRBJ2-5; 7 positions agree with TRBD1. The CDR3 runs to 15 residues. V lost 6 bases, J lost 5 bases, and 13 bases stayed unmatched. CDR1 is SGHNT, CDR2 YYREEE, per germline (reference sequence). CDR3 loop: CASKQGTWLWETQYF. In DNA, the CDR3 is TGTGCCAGCAAACAGGGGACCTGGCTCTGGGAGACCCAGTACTTC.

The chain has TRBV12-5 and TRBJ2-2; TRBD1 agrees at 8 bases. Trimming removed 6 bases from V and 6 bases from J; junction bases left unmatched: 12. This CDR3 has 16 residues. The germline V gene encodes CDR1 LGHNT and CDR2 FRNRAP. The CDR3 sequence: CASGTGVAGSSGELFF. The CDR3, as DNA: TGTGCTAGTGGGACAGGGGTGGCAGGGTCTTCCGGGGAGCTGTTTTTT.

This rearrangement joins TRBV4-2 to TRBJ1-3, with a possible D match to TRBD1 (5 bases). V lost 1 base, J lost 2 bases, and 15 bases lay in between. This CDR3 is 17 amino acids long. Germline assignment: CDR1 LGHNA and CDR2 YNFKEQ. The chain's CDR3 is CASSQGPRGGTGNTIYF. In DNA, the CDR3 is TGTGCCAGCAGCCAAGGTCCCCGCGGGGGAACTGGAAACACCATATATTTT.

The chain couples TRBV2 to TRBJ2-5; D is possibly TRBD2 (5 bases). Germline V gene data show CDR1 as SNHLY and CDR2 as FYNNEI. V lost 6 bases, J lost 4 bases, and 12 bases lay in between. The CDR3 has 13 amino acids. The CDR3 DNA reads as TGTGCCAGCAGAGGACTTAGCAGAGAGACCCAGTACTTC. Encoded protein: CASRGLSRETQYF.

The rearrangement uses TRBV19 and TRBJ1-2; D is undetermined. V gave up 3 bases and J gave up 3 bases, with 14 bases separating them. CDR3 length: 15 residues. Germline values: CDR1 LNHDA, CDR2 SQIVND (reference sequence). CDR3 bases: TGTGCCAGTAGTATTTGGTCAGAACTAGACTATGGCTACACCTTC. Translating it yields CASSIWSELDYGYTF. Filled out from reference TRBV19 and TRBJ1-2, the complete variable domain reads DGGITQSPKYLFRKEGQNVTLSCEQNLNHDAMYWYRQDPGQGLRLIYYSQIVNDFQKGDIAEGYSVSREKKESFPLTVTSAQKNPTAFYLCASSIWSELDYGYTFGSGTRLTVV.

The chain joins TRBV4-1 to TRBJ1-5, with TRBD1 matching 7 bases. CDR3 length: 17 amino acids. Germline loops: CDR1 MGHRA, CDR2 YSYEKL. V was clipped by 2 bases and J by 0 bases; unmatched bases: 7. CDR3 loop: CASSQRQGLDSNQPQHF. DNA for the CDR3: TGCGCCAGCAGCCAACGACAGGGCCTTGATAGCAATCAGCCCCAGCATTTT.

CDR3 region: CASSHQDLTGNYGYTF. CDR3 in DNA: TGCGCCAGCAGCCACCAAGACCTGACGGGGAACTATGGCTACACCTTC. The chain carries TRBV4-1 and TRBJ1-2; D gene ambiguous. The germline gives CDR1 MGHRA, CDR2 YSYEKL. V was clipped by 3 bases and J by 2 bases, with 16 bases between them. The CDR3 is 16 residues long.

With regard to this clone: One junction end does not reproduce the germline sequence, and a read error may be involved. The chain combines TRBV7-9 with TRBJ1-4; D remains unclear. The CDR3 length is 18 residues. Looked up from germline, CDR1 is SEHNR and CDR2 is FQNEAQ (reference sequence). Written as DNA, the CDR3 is TGTTCCAGCAGCTTCCCTAGGAACGGGAGGGCCTTTAATGAAAAACTGTTTTTT. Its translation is CSSSFPRNGRAFNEKLFF.

The CDR3 spells CASSLRRADTQYF. The CDR3 DNA reads as TGTGCCAGCAGTTTAAGGCGGGCAGATACGCAGTATTTT. The chain recombines TRBV27 with TRBJ2-3; D perhaps matches TRBD2 (5 bases). The CDR3 is 13 residues long. Trimming shortened V by 2 bases and J by 4 bases, and 7 bases separated the two germline ends. Germline CDR1 reads MNHEY; CDR2 reads SMNVEV (reference sequence).

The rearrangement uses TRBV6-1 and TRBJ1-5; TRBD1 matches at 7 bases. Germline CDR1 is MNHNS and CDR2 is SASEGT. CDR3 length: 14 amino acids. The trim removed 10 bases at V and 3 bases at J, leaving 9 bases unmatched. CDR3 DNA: TGTGCCACATCCAGCACAGGGGCCAATCAGCCCCAGCATTTT. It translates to CATSSTGANQPQHF.

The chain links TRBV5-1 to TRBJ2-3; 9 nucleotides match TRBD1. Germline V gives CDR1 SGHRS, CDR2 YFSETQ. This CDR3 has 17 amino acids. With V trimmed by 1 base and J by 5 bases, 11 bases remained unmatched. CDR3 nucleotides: TGCGCCAGCAGCTTGAGGGGTCCGACAGGGGGGGGAGATACGCAGTATTTT. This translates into CASSLRGPTGGGDTQYF. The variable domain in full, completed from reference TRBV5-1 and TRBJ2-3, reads KAGVTQTPRYLIKTRGQQVTLSCSPISGHRSVSWYQQTPGQGLQFLFEYFSETQRNKGNFPGRFSGRQFSNSRSEMNVSTLELGDSALYLCASSLRGPTGGGDTQYFGPGTRLTVL.

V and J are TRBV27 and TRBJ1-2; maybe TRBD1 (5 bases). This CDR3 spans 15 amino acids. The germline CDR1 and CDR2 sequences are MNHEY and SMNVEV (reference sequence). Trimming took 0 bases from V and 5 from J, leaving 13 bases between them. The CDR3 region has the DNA TGTGCCAGCAGTTTATCACCTCAGGGAGGGTATGGCTACACCTTC. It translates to CASSLSPQGGYGYTF.